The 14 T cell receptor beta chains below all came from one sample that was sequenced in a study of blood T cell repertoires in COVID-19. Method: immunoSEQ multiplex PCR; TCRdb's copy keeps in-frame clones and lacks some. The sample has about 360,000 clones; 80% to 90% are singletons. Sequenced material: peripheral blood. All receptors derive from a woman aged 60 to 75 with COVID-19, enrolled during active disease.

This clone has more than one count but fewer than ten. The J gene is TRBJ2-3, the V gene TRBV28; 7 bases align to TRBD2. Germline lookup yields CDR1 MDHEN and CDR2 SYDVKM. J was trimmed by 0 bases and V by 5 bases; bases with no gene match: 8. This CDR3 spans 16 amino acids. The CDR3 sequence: CASSPWEGRSTDTQYF. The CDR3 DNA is TGTGCCAGCAGTCCATGGGAGGGGCGTAGCACAGATACGCAGTATTTT.

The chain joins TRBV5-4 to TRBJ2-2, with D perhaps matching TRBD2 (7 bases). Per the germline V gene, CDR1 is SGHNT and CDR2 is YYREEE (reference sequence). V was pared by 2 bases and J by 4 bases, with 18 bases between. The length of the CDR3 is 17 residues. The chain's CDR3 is CASSFPGGAGGTGELFF. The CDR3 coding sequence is TGTGCCAGCAGCTTTCCTGGGGGGGCTGGGGGCACCGGGGAGCTGTTTTTT.

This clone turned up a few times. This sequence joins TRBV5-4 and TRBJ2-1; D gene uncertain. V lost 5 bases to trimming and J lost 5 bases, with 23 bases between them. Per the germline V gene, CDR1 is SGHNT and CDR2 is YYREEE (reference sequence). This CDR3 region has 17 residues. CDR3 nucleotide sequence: TGTGCCAGCAGGGCGACCTTCTCTGAGGTAATAAACAATGAGCAGTTCTTC. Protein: CASRATFSEVINNEQFF.

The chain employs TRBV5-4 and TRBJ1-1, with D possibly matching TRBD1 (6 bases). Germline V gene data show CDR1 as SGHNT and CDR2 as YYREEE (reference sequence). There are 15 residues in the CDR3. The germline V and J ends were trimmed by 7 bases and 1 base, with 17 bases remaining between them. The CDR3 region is CASGGGGAGNTEAFF. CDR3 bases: TGTGCCAGCGGCGGAGGGGGGGCAGGGAACACTGAAGCTTTCTTT.

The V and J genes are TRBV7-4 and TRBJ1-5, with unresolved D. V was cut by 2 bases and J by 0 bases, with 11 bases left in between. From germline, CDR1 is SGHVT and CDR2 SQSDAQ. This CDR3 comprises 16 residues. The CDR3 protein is CASSLNRVLSNQPQHF. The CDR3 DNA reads TGTGCCAGCAGCTTAAACAGAGTCCTTAGCAATCAGCCCCAGCATTTT.

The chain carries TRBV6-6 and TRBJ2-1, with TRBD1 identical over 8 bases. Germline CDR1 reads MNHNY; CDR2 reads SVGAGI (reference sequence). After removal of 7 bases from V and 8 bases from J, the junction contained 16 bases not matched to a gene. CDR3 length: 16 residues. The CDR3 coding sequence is TGTGCCAGCACGGGTGGAGTAGGACAGGGAACCTATGAGCAGTTCTTC. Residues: CASTGGVGQGTYEQFF.

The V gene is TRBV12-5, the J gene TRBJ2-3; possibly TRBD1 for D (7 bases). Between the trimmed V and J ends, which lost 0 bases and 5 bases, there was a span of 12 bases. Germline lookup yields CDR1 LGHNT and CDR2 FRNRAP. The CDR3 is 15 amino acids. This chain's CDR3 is CASGLVSQGGDTQYF. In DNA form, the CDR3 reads TGTGCTAGTGGTTTGGTATCCCAGGGGGGAGATACGCAGTATTTT.

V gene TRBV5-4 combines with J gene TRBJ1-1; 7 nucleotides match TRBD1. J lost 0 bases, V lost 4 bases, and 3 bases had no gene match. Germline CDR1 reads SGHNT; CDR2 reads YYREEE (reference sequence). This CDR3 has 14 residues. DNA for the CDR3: TGTGCCAGCAGCGGGACAGATATGAACACTGAAGCTTTCTTT. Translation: CASSGTDMNTEAFF. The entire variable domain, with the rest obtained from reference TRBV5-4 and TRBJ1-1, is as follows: ETGVTQSPTHLIKTRGQQVTLRCSSQSGHNTVSWYQQALGQGPQFIFQYYREEENGRGNFPPRFSGLQFPNYSSELNVNALELDDSALYLCASSGTDMNTEAFFGQGTRLTVV.

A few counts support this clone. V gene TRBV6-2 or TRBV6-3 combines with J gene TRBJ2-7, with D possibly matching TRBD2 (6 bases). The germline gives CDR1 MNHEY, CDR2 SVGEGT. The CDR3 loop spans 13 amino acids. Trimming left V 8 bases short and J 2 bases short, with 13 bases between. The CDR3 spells CASRWEAPYEQYF. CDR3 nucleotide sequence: TGTGCCAGCCGTTGGGAGGCGCCCTACGAGCAGTACTTC.

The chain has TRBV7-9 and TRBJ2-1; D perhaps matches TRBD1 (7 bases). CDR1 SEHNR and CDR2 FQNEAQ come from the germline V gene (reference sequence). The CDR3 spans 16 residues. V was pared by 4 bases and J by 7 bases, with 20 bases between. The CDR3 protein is CASSWRGRDRVNEQFF. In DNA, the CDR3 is TGTGCCAGCAGCTGGAGGGGGCGAGACAGGGTAAATGAGCAGTTCTTC.

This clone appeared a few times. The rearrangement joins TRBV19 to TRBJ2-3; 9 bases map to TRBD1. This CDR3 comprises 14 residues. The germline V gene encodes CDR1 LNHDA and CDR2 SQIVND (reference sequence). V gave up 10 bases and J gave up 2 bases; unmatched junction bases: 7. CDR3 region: CAISTGGTTDTQYF. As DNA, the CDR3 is TGTGCCATTTCGACAGGGGGGACCACAGATACGCAGTATTTT.

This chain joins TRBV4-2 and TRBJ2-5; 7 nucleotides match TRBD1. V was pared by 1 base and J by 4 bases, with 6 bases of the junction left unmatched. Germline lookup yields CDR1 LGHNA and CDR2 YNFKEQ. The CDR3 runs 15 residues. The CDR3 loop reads CASSQGQGVGETQYF. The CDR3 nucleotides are TGTGCCAGCAGCCAAGGGCAGGGGGTCGGAGAGACCCAGTACTTC.

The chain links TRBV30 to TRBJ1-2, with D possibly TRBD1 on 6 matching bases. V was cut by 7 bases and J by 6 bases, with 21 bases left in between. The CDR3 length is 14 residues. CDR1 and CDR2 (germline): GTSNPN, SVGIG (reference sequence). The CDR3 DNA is TGTGCCTCTGGGAAGGGACAACTATGGGATGGCTACACCTTC. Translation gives CASGKGQLWDGYTF.

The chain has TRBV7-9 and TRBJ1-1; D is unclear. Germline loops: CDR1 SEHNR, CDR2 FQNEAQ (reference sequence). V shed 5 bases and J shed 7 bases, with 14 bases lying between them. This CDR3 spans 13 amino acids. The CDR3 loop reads CASSEYGLIEAFF. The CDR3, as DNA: TGTGCCAGCAGCGAGTACGGACTTATTGAAGCTTTCTTT.